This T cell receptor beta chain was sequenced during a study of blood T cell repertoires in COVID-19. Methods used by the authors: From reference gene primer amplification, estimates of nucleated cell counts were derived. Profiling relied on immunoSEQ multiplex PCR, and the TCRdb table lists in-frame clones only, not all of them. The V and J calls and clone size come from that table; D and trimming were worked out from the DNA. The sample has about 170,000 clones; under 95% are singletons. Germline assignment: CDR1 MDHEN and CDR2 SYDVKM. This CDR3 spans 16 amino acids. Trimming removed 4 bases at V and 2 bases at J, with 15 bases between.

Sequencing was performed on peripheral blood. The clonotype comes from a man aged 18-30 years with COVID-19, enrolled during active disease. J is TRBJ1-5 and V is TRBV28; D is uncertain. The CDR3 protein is CASSSLRGVGNQPQHF. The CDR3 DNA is TGTGCCAGCAGTTCTTTACGGGGAGTAGGCAATCAGCCCCAGCATTTT.